This TCR beta chain appears in the sequencing data of a study of cytomegalovirus exposure and HLA in healthy donors. The CDR3 covers 14 residues. The V and J ends lost 0 bases and 8 bases respectively, with 12 bases between them. Germline lookup yields CDR1 SGHRS and CDR2 YFSETQ. Though nominally healthy at sampling, donors likely had unrecorded immune exposures. Amplification used 60 Vbeta primers and 13 Jbeta primers. Assay used: immunoSEQ multiplex PCR; TCRdb lists only in-frame clones, some missing. Of 180,000 or so clones listed, approximately 86% are singletons. The sample holds a few counts of this clone.

The sequenced material came from PBMCs. This TCR was sampled from a young woman in good health and CMV-seronegative. The chain employs TRBV5-1 and TRBJ2-1; D perhaps matches TRBD2 (6 bases). CDR3 loop: CASSLEMEGYEQFF. The CDR3, as DNA: TGCGCCAGCAGCTTGGAAATGGAGGGGTATGAGCAGTTCTTC.